This is a list of T cell receptor beta chains from one sample in a study of T cell changes during pregnancy in multiple sclerosis. Here immunoSEQ multiplex PCR was the method, and the copy in TCRdb shows in-frame clones only, minus some. The table records 77,000 or so clones, roughly 95% of them present only once. Specimen: peripheral blood, collected in the second trimester of pregnancy. The receptors derive from a female donor in good health, enrolled as a control in a pregnancy study. The CDR3 runs from the conserved cysteine through the conserved F or W.

TRBV7-2,13,CASSLAQAGELFF
TRBV2,13,CATQQRMDEKLFF
TRBV19,16,CASGNPGQGAGTEAFF
TRBV15,20,CATSRSHWLAGSQNTGELFF
TRBV7-2,15,CASSPPGGNYETQYF
TRBV25-1,15,CASSETGTESYGYTF
TRBV5-1,15,CASSSGGQGLDEQYF
TRBV5-1,14,CASSTGQGDYGYTF
TRBV11-3,15,CASSSEAQMNTEAFF
TRBV15,16,CATSREITPGSEKLFF
TRBV19,15,CASSILETNTGELFF
TRBV11-2,14,CASSLTGRGNEQFF
TRBV19,13,CASSLDLNQPQHF
TRBV11-3,17,CASSSGLAGTERETQYF
TRBV4-2,15,CASSQDLTNYNEQFF
TRBV18,15,CASSPETGENTEAFF
TRBV6-1,17,CASSERAGRRINEKLFF
TRBV4-3,16,CASSPLTSGGTDTQYF
TRBV11-1,13,CASSLTGGRGYTF
TRBV4-2,16,CASSDSQGRANYGYTF
TRBV18,12,CASSPDSGGYTF
TRBV19,12,CASSFLNYGYTF